Included here is one T cell receptor (beta chain) sequence, with context. The target antigen is unknown. Compared with germline, one end of the junction differs, possibly owing to a read error. Looked up from germline, CDR1 is SQVTM and CDR2 is ANQGSEA. There are 11 residues in the CDR3. All donors were healthy Finnish infants who were undergoing corrective surgery to treat congenital heart defects. Only four of the eight donors provided an approximately 0.5-1 mL blood sample. No fixed cell number was used; all available blood leukocytes supplied DNA. These data come from a study of human thymus T cells. Assay: immunoSEQ multiplex PCR; the TCRdb copy retains only in-frame clones and omits some. Counted here are approximately 46,000 clones, roughly 94% occurring once; the ten biggest clones make up about 0.17%. Study results and caveats: Thymic and blood repertoires seemed to favor certain V and J genes.

The sample consisted of blood. This chain uses TRBV29-1 with TRBJ2-6; 10 bases line up with TRBD1. The receptor comes from a girl under three years old with a congenital heart defect but otherwise immunologically healthy. The CDR3 spells CSVGDRGLMAF. Here the CDR3 DNA reads TGCAGCGTGGGGGACAGGGGTTTAATGGCTTTC.